These T cell receptor beta chains were read from a single sample in a study of siplizumab effects on memory and regulatory T cells. Generated by immunoSEQ multiplex PCR, the TCRdb table keeps only in-frame clones and is missing some. The table lists about 72,000 clones, about 89% of them singletons. Sequenced: CD8+ T cells sorted from blood. All receptors come from a human donor in good health. The CDR3 runs from the conserved cysteine through the conserved F or W. Each record gives: J gene, V gene, CDR3 protein.

TRBJ2-1,TRBV5-1,CASSPPGRIYNEQFF
TRBJ1-2,TRBV5-1,CASSLIQGAVDGYTF
TRBJ1-1,TRBV9,CASSVNVGWGLNTEAFF
TRBJ2-2,TRBV15,CATSRDWASEGTGELFF
TRBJ1-5,TRBV5-8,CASSFVDRINQPQHF
TRBJ2-4,TRBV19,CASSKGQLNIQYF
TRBJ2-7,TRBV29-1,CSVDRIRDSSYEQYF
TRBJ1-1,TRBV5-8,CASSRGGLSEAFF
TRBJ2-3,TRBV29-1,CSVEVLGEGDTQYF
TRBJ1-1,TRBV4-1,CASSGPTGLNTEAFF
TRBJ1-1,TRBV27,CASKDRVVSEAFF
TRBJ2-1,TRBV15,CATSSVGITRNEQFF
TRBJ2-3,TRBV27,CASSPSSSGAYTDTQYF
TRBJ1-1,TRBV7-8,CASSLGKNTEAFF
TRBJ1-5,TRBV15,CATSRPGQGQPQHF
TRBJ1-2,TRBV5-6,CASSLVGVAHGYTF
TRBJ1-5,TRBV27,CASSLGGINQPQHF
TRBJ2-1,TRBV27,CASSLQGNYNEQFF
TRBJ2-3,TRBV27,CASSLAFAAGTTDTQYF
TRBJ2-5,TRBV15,CATSGIAGVRQETQYF
-,TRBV19,CASSMEGGEQYF
TRBJ2-2,TRBV30,CAWSVHGGTGELFF
TRBJ1-1,TRBV7-9,CASSPGQGARTEAFF
TRBJ2-1,TRBV30,CAWTSPNSYNEQFF
TRBJ2-1,TRBV4-1,CASSLIRGSYNEQFF
TRBJ2-7,TRBV12-5,CASGNGQAGSYEQYF
TRBJ1-5,TRBV15,CATSTRGPGNQPQHF
TRBJ1-2,TRBV6-1,CASSQGAGGSYGYTF
TRBJ1-1,TRBV19,CASSIGSRGMNTEAFF
TRBJ2-7,TRBV27,CASSMGGVSYEQYF
TRBJ1-1,TRBV5-1,CASSLGAGGRGETEAFF